This T cell receptor (beta chain) comes out of a study of control samples from healthy donors and cancer patients. Germline V gene sequence: CDR1 LNHDA, CDR2 SQIVND (reference sequence). This CDR3 has 11 amino acids. The V end was cut by 3 bases, the J end by 3 bases, with 0 bases between. TCRdb keeps only in-frame clones here, not all; method: immunoSEQ multiplex PCR. Altogether over 65,000 clones are present, less than 90% being singletons, with the ten largest covering about 9.5%. Sample: PBMCs. The chain employs TRBV19 and TRBJ1-3, with D uncertain. This TCR was recovered from a woman between 45 and 65 years old with colorectal cancer. This CDR3 reads CASSIGNTIYF. CDR3 nucleotide sequence: TGTGCCAGTAGTATTGGAAACACCATATATTTT. The full variable domain, with the rest looked up from reference TRBV19 and TRBJ1-3, is DGGITQSPKYLFRKEGQNVTLSCEQNLNHDAMYWYRQDPGQGLRLIYYSQIVNDFQKGDIAEGYSVSREKKESFPLTVTSAQKNPTAFYLCASSIGNTIYFGEGSWLTVV.